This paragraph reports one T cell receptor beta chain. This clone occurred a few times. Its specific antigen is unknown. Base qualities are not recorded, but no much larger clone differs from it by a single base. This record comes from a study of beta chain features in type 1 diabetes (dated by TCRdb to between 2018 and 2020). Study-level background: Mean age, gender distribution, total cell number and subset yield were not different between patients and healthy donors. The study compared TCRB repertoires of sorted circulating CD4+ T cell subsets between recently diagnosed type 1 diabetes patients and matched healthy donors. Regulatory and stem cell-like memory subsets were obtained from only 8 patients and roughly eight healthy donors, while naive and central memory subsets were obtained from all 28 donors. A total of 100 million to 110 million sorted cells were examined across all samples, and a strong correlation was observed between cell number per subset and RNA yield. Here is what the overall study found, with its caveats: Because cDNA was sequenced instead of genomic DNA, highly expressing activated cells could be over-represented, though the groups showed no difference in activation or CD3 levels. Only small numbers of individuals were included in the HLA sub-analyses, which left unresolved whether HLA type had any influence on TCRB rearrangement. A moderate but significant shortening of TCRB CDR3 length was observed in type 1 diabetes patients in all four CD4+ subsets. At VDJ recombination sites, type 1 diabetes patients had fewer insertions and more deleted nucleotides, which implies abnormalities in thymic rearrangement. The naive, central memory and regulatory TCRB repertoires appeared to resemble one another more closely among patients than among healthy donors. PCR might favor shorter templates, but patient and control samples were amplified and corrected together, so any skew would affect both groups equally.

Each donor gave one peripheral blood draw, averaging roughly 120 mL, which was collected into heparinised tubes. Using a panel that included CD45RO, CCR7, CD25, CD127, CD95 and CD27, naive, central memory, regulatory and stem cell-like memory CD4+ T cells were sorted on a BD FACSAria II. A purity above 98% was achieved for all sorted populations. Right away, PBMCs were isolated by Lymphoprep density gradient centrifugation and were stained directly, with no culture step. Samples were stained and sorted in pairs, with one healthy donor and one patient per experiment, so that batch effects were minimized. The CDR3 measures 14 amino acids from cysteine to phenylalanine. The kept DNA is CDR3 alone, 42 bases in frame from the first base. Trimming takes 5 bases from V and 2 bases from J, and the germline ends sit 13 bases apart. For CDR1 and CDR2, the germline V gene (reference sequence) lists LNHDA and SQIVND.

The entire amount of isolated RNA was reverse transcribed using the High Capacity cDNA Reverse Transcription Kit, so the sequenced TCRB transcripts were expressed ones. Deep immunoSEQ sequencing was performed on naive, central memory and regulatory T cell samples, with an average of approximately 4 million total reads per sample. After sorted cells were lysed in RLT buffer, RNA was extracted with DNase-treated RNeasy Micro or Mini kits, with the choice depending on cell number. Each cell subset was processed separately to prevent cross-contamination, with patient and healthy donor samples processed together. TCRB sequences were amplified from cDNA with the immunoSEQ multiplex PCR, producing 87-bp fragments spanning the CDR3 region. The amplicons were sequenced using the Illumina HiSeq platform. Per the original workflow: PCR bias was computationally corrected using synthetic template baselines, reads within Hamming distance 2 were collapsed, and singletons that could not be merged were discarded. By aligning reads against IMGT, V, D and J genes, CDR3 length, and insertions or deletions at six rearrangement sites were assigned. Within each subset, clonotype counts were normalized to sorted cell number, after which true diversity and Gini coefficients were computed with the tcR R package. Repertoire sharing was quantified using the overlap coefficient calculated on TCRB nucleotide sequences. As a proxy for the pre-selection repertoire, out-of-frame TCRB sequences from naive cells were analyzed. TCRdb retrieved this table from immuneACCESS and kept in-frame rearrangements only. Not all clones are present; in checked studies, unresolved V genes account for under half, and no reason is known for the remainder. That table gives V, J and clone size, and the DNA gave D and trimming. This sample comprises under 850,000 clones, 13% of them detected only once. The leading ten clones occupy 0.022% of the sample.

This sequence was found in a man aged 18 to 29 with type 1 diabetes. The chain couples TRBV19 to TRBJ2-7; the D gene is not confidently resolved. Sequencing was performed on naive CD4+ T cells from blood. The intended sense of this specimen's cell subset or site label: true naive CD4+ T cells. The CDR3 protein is CASSAAVRAYEQYF. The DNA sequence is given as TGTGCCAGTAGTGCGGCAGTTCGAGCCTACGAGCAGTACTTC.